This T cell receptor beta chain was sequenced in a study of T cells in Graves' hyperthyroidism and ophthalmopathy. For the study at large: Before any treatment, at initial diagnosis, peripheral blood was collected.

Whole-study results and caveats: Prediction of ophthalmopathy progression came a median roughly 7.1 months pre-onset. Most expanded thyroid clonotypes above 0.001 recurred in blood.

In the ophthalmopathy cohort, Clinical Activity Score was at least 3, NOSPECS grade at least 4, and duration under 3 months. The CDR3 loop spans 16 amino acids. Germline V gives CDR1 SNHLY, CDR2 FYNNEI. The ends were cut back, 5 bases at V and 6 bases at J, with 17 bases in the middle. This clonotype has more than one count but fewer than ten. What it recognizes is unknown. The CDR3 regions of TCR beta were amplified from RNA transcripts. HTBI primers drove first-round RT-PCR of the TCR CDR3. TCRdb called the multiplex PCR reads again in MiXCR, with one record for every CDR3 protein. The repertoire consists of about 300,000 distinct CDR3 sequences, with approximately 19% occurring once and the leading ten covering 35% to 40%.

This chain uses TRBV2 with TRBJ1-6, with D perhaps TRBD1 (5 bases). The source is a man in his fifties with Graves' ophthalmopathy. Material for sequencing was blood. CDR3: CASSYSPGRFNSPLHF. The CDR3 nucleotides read TGTGCCAGCAGTTACTCTCCGGGACGGTTTAATTCACCCCTCCACTTT.